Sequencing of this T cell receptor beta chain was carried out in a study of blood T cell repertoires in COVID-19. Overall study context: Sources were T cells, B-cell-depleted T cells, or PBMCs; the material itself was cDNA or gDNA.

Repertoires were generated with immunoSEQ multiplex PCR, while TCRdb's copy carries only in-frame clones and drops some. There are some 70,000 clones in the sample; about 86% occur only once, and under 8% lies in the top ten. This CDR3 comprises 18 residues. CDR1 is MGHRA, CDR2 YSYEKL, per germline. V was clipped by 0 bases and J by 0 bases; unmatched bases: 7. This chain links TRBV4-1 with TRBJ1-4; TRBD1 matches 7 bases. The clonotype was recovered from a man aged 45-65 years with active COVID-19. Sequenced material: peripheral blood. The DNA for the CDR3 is TGCGCCAGCAGCCAAGAAAGCAGGGGGTTTGCAACTAATGAAAAACTGTTTTTT. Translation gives CASSQESRGFATNEKLFF.